Below, 17 T cell receptor beta chains from the same sample are listed, as sequenced in a study of Tregs in tolerant kidney transplant recipients. Using immunoSEQ multiplex PCR, the repertoire was profiled, and TCRdb retains in-frame clones only, with some absent. The table includes 100,000 or so clones, over 85% detected once. Related graft donors supplied nonmyeloablative bone marrow transplants, and mixed chimerism was transient. The input for sequencing was CD4+ T cells from blood (PBMCs), taken 12 months after the transplant. These receptors all stem from a human patient who received a combined kidney and bone marrow transplant. Some of the T cells might come from the graft donor.

The chain recombines TRBV4-1 with TRBJ2-1; 12 bases align to TRBD2. The CDR3 spans 18 residues. The germline V gene encodes CDR1 MGHRA and CDR2 YSYEKL. The trim removed 1 base at V and 1 base at J, leaving 5 bases unmatched. The DNA for the CDR3 is TGCGCCAGCAGCCAAGCGCCACTAGCGGGAGGTTCCTACAATGAGCAGTTCTTC. Translating gives CASSQAPLAGGSYNEQFF.

This chain uses TRBV10-3 with TRBJ1-4; TRBD1 is a possible D gene (6 bases). Trimming shortened V by 7 bases and J by 6 bases, and 12 bases separated the two germline ends. CDR3 size: 13 residues. The germline V gene has CDR1 ENHRY and CDR2 SYGVKD. The CDR3 loop is CAIKGTPDEKLFF. CDR3 nucleotide sequence: TGTGCCATCAAGGGGACACCAGATGAAAAACTGTTTTTT.

The rearrangement uses TRBV12-5 and TRBJ2-5; possibly TRBD2 for D (6 bases). The germline V gene encodes CDR1 LGHNT and CDR2 FRNRAP. V was shortened by 1 base and J by 1 base, with 7 bases between the two germline ends. The CDR3 sequence is 14 residues long. CDR3 sequence: CASGLGGVQETQYF. The CDR3 DNA is TGTGCTAGTGGTTTGGGGGGGGTCCAAGAGACCCAGTACTTC.

V usage is TRBV4-3 and J usage is TRBJ2-3; TRBD1 matches at 10 bases. The CDR3 sequence is 15 residues long. V trimming: 1 base; J trimming: 7 bases; junction bases outside the gene matches: 5. CDR1 and CDR2 (germline): LGHNA, YSLEER. DNA of the CDR3: TGCGCCAGCAGCCAAGGGGGACAGGGGACAAATACGCAGTATTTT. Residues: CASSQGGQGTNTQYF.

This rearrangement joins TRBV7-2 to TRBJ2-6; D perhaps matches TRBD1 (5 bases). V lost 5 bases and J 1 base, leaving 9 bases between the germline ends. The CDR3 runs 15 residues. Germline CDR1 and CDR2: SGHTA and FQGNSA. This CDR3 is CASSLDRSGANVLTF. The CDR3, as DNA: TGTGCCAGCAGCCTCGACAGATCTGGGGCCAACGTCCTGACTTTC.

The chain links TRBV7-2 to TRBJ2-4; 7 bases are a match to TRBD1. Trimming removed 4 bases from V and 3 bases from J; junction bases left unmatched: 12. Germline V gene data show CDR1 as SGHTA and CDR2 as FQGNSA. CDR3 size: 17 residues. The CDR3 reads CASSSQTTGLDKNIQYF. As DNA, the CDR3 is TGTGCCAGCAGCTCACAAACGACAGGGCTCGACAAAAACATTCAGTACTTC.

The chain couples TRBV18 to TRBJ2-3; TRBD2 aligns across 12 bases. V shed 1 base and J 8 bases; nucleotides not matched to a gene: 7. This CDR3 spans 16 amino acids. The germline V gene has CDR1 KGHSH and CDR2 LQKENI. CDR3 protein: CASSPRLAGGPSTQYF. Written as DNA, the CDR3 is TGTGCCAGCTCACCACGGCTAGCGGGGGGGCCAAGTACGCAGTATTTT.

The rearrangement links TRBV12-1 to TRBJ2-2; the DNA was not used to check the table's D call, TRBD1. TRBV12-1 is reported as a pseudogene. The CDR3 runs to 15 residues. The CDR3 coding sequence is TGTGCCAGCAGCTTTAGGGACAGGGGGCCAGGGGAGCTGTTTTTT. Translated, it gives CASSFRDRGPGELFF.

V and J are TRBV10-3 and TRBJ1-5; weak D call: TRBD1 (6 bases). The germline gives CDR1 ENHRY, CDR2 SYGVKD. This CDR3 is 14 amino acids long. The ends were cut back, 3 bases at V and 7 bases at J, with 13 bases in the middle. CDR3 loop: CAISDRGVGQPQHF. DNA of the CDR3: TGTGCCATCAGTGACAGGGGTGTAGGGCAGCCCCAGCATTTT.

The chain couples TRBV11-3 to TRBJ1-2; 9 nucleotides align to TRBD1. The CDR3 sequence is 13 residues long. The germline V gene encodes CDR1 SGHNT and CDR2 YENEEA. V was clipped by 4 bases and J by 7 bases; unmatched bases: 4. CDR3 sequence (DNA): TGTGCCAGCAGCTCGGGACAGGGTAGTGGCTACACCTTC. It encodes CASSSGQGSGYTF.

The V and J genes are TRBV18 and TRBJ2-7, with D maybe TRBD2 (5 bases). The CDR3 loop spans 14 amino acids. CDR1 and CDR2 (germline): KGHSH, LQKENI. V was shortened by 3 bases and J by 4 bases, with 13 bases between the two germline ends. This CDR3 reads CASSPPGNKYEQYF. CDR3 DNA: TGTGCCAGCTCACCCCCGGGAAACAAGTACGAGCAGTACTTC. The whole variable domain, remainder taken from reference TRBV18 and TRBJ2-7, is NAGVMQNPRHLVRRRGQEARLRCSPMKGHSHVYWYRQLPEEGLKFMVYLQKENIIDESGMPKERFSAEFPKEGPSILRIQQVVRGDSAAYFCASSPPGNKYEQYFGPGTRLTVT.

The V and J genes are TRBV19 and TRBJ1-1; the D is unclear. The CDR3 runs to 15 residues. Looked up from germline, CDR1 is LNHDA and CDR2 is SQIVND (reference sequence). Between the trimmed V and J ends, which lost 5 bases and 1 base, there was a span of 14 bases. CDR3 loop: CASSPVVAPNTEAFF. The CDR3, as DNA: TGTGCCAGTAGTCCCGTGGTGGCCCCGAACACTGAAGCTTTCTTT.

The J gene is TRBJ1-2, the V gene TRBV7-2, with D maybe TRBD1 (6 bases). In germline, CDR1 is SGHTA, CDR2 FQGNSA. V was clipped by 2 bases and J by 4 bases, with 14 bases between them. This CDR3 spans 15 amino acids. The CDR3 protein is CASSLPGQKSYGYTF. CDR3 sequence (DNA): TGTGCCAGCAGCTTACCGGGACAAAAATCCTATGGCTACACCTTC.

CDR3 nucleotides: TGTGCCAGTAGTATAGGGTCGGGCCTAGCCGGGTACGAGCAGTACTTC. As protein: CASSIGSGLAGYEQYF. J is TRBJ2-7 and V is TRBV19, with D perhaps matching TRBD2 (5 bases). The V and J ends lost 1 base and 4 bases respectively, with 17 bases between them. The germline V gene encodes CDR1 LNHDA and CDR2 SQIVND (reference sequence). The CDR3 is made up of 16 amino acids.

This clone showed up just once. The gene calls are TRBV10-3 and TRBJ2-3, with 7 bases aligning to TRBD2. The CDR3 extends over 15 amino acids. The germline gives CDR1 ENHRY, CDR2 SYGVKD. The junction had 4 bases not matched to a gene; V was cut back by 4 bases and J by 0 bases. In DNA, the CDR3 is TGTGCCATCAGTGCACTAGCGTTTAGCACAGATACGCAGTATTTT. This gives the protein CAISALAFSTDTQYF.

J is TRBJ1-2 and V is TRBV4-3; 8 nucleotides line up with TRBD1. The germline V gene has CDR1 LGHNA and CDR2 YSLEER. V lost 1 base and J lost 8; bases outside the gene matches: 12. The CDR3 totals 16 residues. CDR3 sequence reads: CASSQGARSDRGGYTF. The CDR3 DNA is TGCGCCAGCAGCCAAGGCGCGCGTTCTGACAGGGGAGGCTACACCTTC.

The chain has TRBV7-9 and TRBJ2-1, with TRBD2 matching 10 bases. The germline V gene encodes CDR1 SEHNR and CDR2 FQNEAQ (reference sequence). This CDR3 region has 18 residues. Unmatched junction bases numbered 14, after V lost 5 bases and J lost 4 bases. The CDR3 DNA follows: TGTGCCAGCAGCCGCGGGACTAGCGCTACGTTACCTTACAATGAGCAGTTCTTC. Translated: CASSRGTSATLPYNEQFF.